This is a list of T cell receptor beta chains from one sample in a study of T cell responses to AZD1222 COVID-19 vaccine. Some clones are missing from TCRdb's copy, which holds only in-frame ones; the method was immunoSEQ multiplex PCR. The sample has about 54,000 clones; around 90% are singletons. The sequencing used peripheral blood, collected on day 0 of AZD1222 vaccination. These receptor sequences come from an adult in good health. The CDR3 runs from the conserved cysteine through the conserved F or W. Each record gives: V gene, D gene, J gene, clone size, CDR3 length, CDR3 protein, CDR3 DNA. A D gene is named only where the DNA matches it firmly. Where a row states a size, it is once, few, many or the class of an expanded clone; other rows omit it.

TRBV12-3/TRBV12-4	TRBD1	TRBJ2-5	.	13	CASSRDSQETQYF	TGTGCCAGCAGTCGGGACAGCCAAGAGACCCAGTACTTC
TRBV10-1	.	TRBJ2-3	.	13	CASSEPQADTQYF	TGCGCCAGCAGTGAGCCCCAAGCGGATACGCAGTATTTT
TRBV27	.	TRBJ1-1	.	15	CASSLSLYKDAEAFF	TGTGCCAGCAGTTTATCACTATACAAAGACGCTGAAGCTTTCTTT
TRBV14	.	TRBJ2-3	.	13	CASSQVGTDTQYF	TGTGCCAGCAGCCAAGTGGGAACAGATACGCAGTATTTT
TRBV7-6	.	TRBJ2-2	.	19	CASSPRPSQSGPNTGELFF	TGTGCCAGCAGTCCACGCCCAAGCCAATCCGGGCCCAACACCGGGGAGCTGTTTTTT
TRBV3-1/TRBV3-2	.	TRBJ1-1	.	13	CASSQDIDTEAFF	TGTGCCAGCAGCCAAGATATAGACACTGAAGCTTTCTTT
TRBV28	.	TRBJ1-5	.	14	CASSLVRDNQPQHF	TGTGCCAGCAGTTTAGTGAGGGACAATCAGCCCCAGCATTTT
TRBV5-4	TRBD2	TRBJ2-1	.	14	CASSNRGGGNEQFF	TGTGCCAGCAGCAACCGTGGGGGGGGCAATGAGCAGTTCTTC
TRBV11-3	.	TRBJ2-3	once	14	CASSLGGLTDTQYF	TGTGCCAGCAGCTTAGGCGGGCTTACAGATACGCAGTATTTT
TRBV7-9	.	TRBJ1-4	.	13	CASSFSQGEKLFF	TGTGCCAGCAGCTTTAGCCAAGGGGAAAAACTGTTTTTT
TRBV6-5	.	TRBJ1-4	.	15	CASRPSGTAAEKLFF	TGTGCCAGCAGACCCTCCGGGACGGCGGCTGAAAAACTGTTTTTT
TRBV30	TRBD2	TRBJ2-4	.	19	CAWRGVRSGIRVAKNIQYF	TGTGCCTGGAGGGGAGTACGGAGCGGGATTCGGGTAGCCAAAAACATTCAGTACTTC
TRBV6-5	.	TRBJ1-2	.	11	CASGQNYGYTF	TGTGCCAGTGGACAGAACTATGGCTACACCTTC
TRBV12-5	TRBD2	TRBJ2-7	.	13	CASGPGGAVEQYF	TGTGCTAGTGGCCCGGGGGGGGCAGTCGAGCAGTACTTC
TRBV7-2	.	TRBJ2-4	.	12	CASTLGWDIQYF	TGTGCCAGCACCCTGGGGTGGGACATTCAGTACTTC
TRBV12-3/TRBV12-4	.	TRBJ1-2	.	13	CASSVDPSRAYTF	TGTGCCAGCAGTGTTGACCCATCTCGAGCCTACACCTTC
TRBV11-1	.	TRBJ2-3	.	14	CASSGQRSTDTQYF	TGTGCCAGCAGCGGGCAGCGAAGCACAGATACGCAGTATTTT
TRBV3-1/TRBV3-2	.	TRBJ2-1	once	11	CASSRFAEQFF	TGTGCCAGCAGCCGCTTTGCGGAGCAGTTCTTC
TRBV19	.	TRBJ2-7	.	15	CASSQAGTGSYEQYF	TGTGCCAGTAGTCAGGCCGGGACGGGCTCCTACGAGCAGTACTTC
TRBV5-1	TRBD1	TRBJ1-3	.	17	CASSLVGQPTSGNTIYF	TGCGCCAGCAGCTTGGTGGGACAGCCGACCTCTGGAAACACCATATATTTT
TRBV5-4	TRBD2	TRBJ2-2	.	17	CASSPVTSGRGSGELFF	TGTGCCAGCAGCCCAGTGACTAGCGGGAGGGGAAGCGGGGAGCTGTTTTTT
TRBV27	.	TRBJ1-6	.	16	CASSFRATRTNSPLHF	TGTGCCAGCAGTTTTCGGGCAACCCGGACTAATTCACCCCTCCACTTT
TRBV5-4	TRBD2	TRBJ2-7	.	15	CASSLVVAGAHEQYF	TGTGCCAGCAGCTTGGTGGTAGCGGGAGCCCACGAGCAGTACTTC
TRBV24-1	.	TRBJ1-5	.	14	CATSDLSSHQPQHF	TGTGCCACCAGTGATTTGAGTTCGCATCAGCCCCAGCATTTT
TRBV28	TRBD1	TRBJ1-5	.	16	CASSLAGTGGAGPQHF	TGTGCCAGCAGTTTGGCCGGGACAGGGGGCGCCGGGCCCCAGCATTTT
TRBV24-1	TRBD2	TRBJ2-2	once	17	CATSDQLAGGNTGELFF	TGTGCCACCAGTGATCAACTAGCGGGAGGGAACACCGGGGAGCTGTTTTTT
TRBV27	.	TRBJ2-3	.	17	CASSLYPGGVSSDTQYF	TGTGCCAGCAGTTTATACCCCGGAGGAGTTTCGTCAGATACGCAGTATTTT
TRBV6-1	TRBD2	TRBJ2-1	.	16	CASSASASGRGHEQFF	TGTGCCAGCAGTGCATCGGCTAGCGGGAGAGGGCATGAGCAGTTCTTC
TRBV19	.	TRBJ1-4	.	13	CASRRGRGEKLFF	TGTGCCAGTAGAAGGGGACGAGGAGAAAAACTGTTTTTT
TRBV27	.	TRBJ2-2	.	13	CASSPWNTGELFF	TGTGCCAGCAGCCCCTGGAACACCGGGGAGCTGTTTTTT
TRBV6-1	.	TRBJ1-2	.	13	CASSEYAVNGYTF	TGTGCCAGCAGTGAATATGCAGTAAATGGCTACACCTTC
TRBV6-6	.	TRBJ1-5	.	14	CASSEAGRDQPQHF	TGTGCCAGCAGTGAGGCGGGCAGGGATCAGCCCCAGCATTTT
TRBV19	.	TRBJ1-1	few	13	CASSTRGNTEAFF	TGTGCCAGTAGTACCAGAGGGAACACTGAAGCTTTCTTT
TRBV9	.	TRBJ1-2	.	12	CASSPGLYGYTF	TGTGCCAGCAGCCCCGGACTTTATGGCTACACCTTC
TRBV20-1	.	TRBJ1-1	.	14	CSASSRTDYTEAFF	TGCAGTGCTAGTTCACGGACTGATTATACTGAAGCTTTCTTT
TRBV5-1	TRBD1	TRBJ2-2	.	15	CASSFEQGRTGELFF	TGCGCCAGCAGCTTTGAACAGGGGCGGACCGGGGAGCTGTTTTTT
TRBV30	TRBD2	TRBJ2-5	.	19	CAWSPMGLAGRFGQETQYF	TGTGCCTGGAGTCCCATGGGACTAGCGGGACGATTTGGCCAAGAGACCCAGTACTTC
TRBV6-1	TRBD2	TRBJ2-3	once	16	CASSGERGTSTDTQYF	TGTGCCAGCAGTGGCGAGCGGGGAACTAGCACAGATACGCAGTATTTT
TRBV5-1	TRBD2	TRBJ2-5	.	16	CASSSGLAGGPRAQYF	TGCGCCAGCAGCTCGGGACTAGCGGGCGGCCCGAGGGCCCAGTACTTC
TRBV6-6	.	TRBJ2-1	.	12	CASSRGINEQFF	TGTGCCAGCAGCCGAGGGATAAATGAGCAGTTCTTC
TRBV18	.	TRBJ2-5	.	13	CASSPPHQETQYF	TGTGCCAGCTCACCACCGCACCAAGAGACCCAGTACTTC
TRBV6-4	.	TRBJ2-3	.	14	CASSSTGSHDTQYF	TGTGCCAGCAGTTCCACGGGCTCACACGATACGCAGTATTTT
TRBV19	.	TRBJ1-5	.	11	CGSGTGQPQHF	TGTGGCTCAGGGACGGGTCAGCCCCAGCATTTT
TRBV30	TRBD2	TRBJ2-5	.	20	CAWSVPPFYHGRAGTETQYF	TGTGCCTGGAGTGTACCCCCCTTCTATCACGGGAGGGCCGGAACAGAGACCCAGTACTTC